These T cell receptor beta chains were read from a single sample in a study of cytomegalovirus exposure and HLA in healthy donors. Method: immunoSEQ multiplex PCR; TCRdb's copy keeps in-frame clones and lacks some. The table shows a few hundred thousand clones, with 83% occurring only once. The sample was PBMCs. The receptors come from a girl aged 10-17 years in good health and CMV-seronegative. CDR3s include the opening cysteine and the closing phenylalanine or tryptophan. Each record gives: J gene, clone size, V gene, D gene, CDR3 DNA, CDR3 protein. A D gene is named only where the DNA matches it firmly. Some rows have no size entry. The others give once, few or many, or a class for an expanded clone.

J: TRBJ2-7; size: few; V: TRBV6-5; D: -; DNA: TGTGCCAGCAACAGACCTGCGGGCGAGCAGTACTTC; CDR3: CASNRPAGEQYF
J: TRBJ2-7; size: -; V: TRBV19; D: TRBD1; DNA: TGTGCCAGTAGCCCTTCGGGGACAGGGGGATCACAGTACTTC; CDR3: CASSPSGTGGSQYF
J: TRBJ1-5; size: -; V: TRBV19; D: -; DNA: TGTGCCAGTACCCACAGGGAGCTGAGGAATCAGCCCCAGCATTTT; CDR3: CASTHRELRNQPQHF
J: TRBJ2-7; size: -; V: TRBV2; D: TRBD1; DNA: TGTGCCAGCAGTGTGGACAGGGGCCTAACCTACGAGCAGTACTTC; CDR3: CASSVDRGLTYEQYF
J: TRBJ1-5; size: -; V: TRBV28; D: -; DNA: TGTGCCAGCAGACCCGGGACGGCAGCGGGGCCCCAGCATTTT; CDR3: CASRPGTAAGPQHF
J: TRBJ2-1; size: -; V: TRBV9; D: -; DNA: TGTGCCAGCAGCCGCCTCCTAGGGGTTGAGCAGTTCTTC; CDR3: CASSRLLGVEQFF
J: TRBJ2-7; size: -; V: TRBV6-1; D: TRBD1; DNA: TGTGCCTCCTCGGGAAGGACAGGGGACTACGAGCAGTACTTC; CDR3: CASSGRTGDYEQYF
J: TRBJ1-5; size: few; V: TRBV5-1; D: TRBD1; DNA: TGCGCCAGCAGCCCCCGACAGGGGTGGCCCCAGCATTTT; CDR3: CASSPRQGWPQHF
J: TRBJ2-6; size: -; V: TRBV2; D: -; DNA: TGTGCCAGCAGCGAGGGTACTGGGGCCAACGTCCTGACTTTC; CDR3: CASSEGTGANVLTF
J: TRBJ2-7; size: -; V: TRBV6-5; D: TRBD2; DNA: TGTGCCAGCACCCCCGGCCCAGCGGGATTGGAGCAGTACTTC; CDR3: CASTPGPAGLEQYF
J: TRBJ2-2; size: -; V: TRBV19; D: -; DNA: TGTGCCAGTAGTCCCCGGGGGACCGGCACCGGGGAGCTGTTTTTT; CDR3: CASSPRGTGTGELFF
J: TRBJ2-7; size: -; V: TRBV19; D: TRBD1; DNA: TGTGCCAGTAGTGGACAGGGCTCCTACGAGCAGTACTTC; CDR3: CASSGQGSYEQYF
J: TRBJ1-1; size: -; V: TRBV6-4; D: -; DNA: TGTGCCAGCAGTGACGGGGTTTGTCAGGGCACAATGAACACTGAAGCTTTCTTT; CDR3: CASSDGVCQGTMNTEAFF
J: TRBJ1-2; size: -; V: TRBV6-1; D: -; DNA: TGTGCCAGCAGTGTTACCAGGGATGGCTACACCTTC; CDR3: CASSVTRDGYTF
J: TRBJ1-1; size: -; V: TRBV5-1; D: TRBD1; DNA: TGCGCCAGCAAGGGTCCCGGGACAGGAGGCACTGAAGCTTTCTTT; CDR3: CASKGPGTGGTEAFF
J: TRBJ1-1; size: -; V: TRBV2; D: TRBD1; DNA: TGTGCCAGCAGTAAACAGGGGACCGGCATTACCCTGAACACTGAAGCTTTCTTT; CDR3: CASSKQGTGITLNTEAFF
J: TRBJ1-5; size: -; V: TRBV15; D: -; DNA: TGTGCCACCAGCAGACCCGGAGTCCGTCAGCCCCAGCATTTT; CDR3: CATSRPGVRQPQHF
J: TRBJ2-1; size: -; V: TRBV4-2; D: TRBD1; DNA: TGTGCCAGCTCCTATTCCGGGACAGGGCCCTACAATGAGCAGTTCTTC; CDR3: CASSYSGTGPYNEQFF
J: TRBJ1-1; size: -; V: TRBV29-1; D: -; DNA: TGCAGCGTTGCCCTTCCTGACAGGCCGAACACTGAAGCTTTCTTT; CDR3: CSVALPDRPNTEAFF
J: TRBJ1-2; size: -; V: TRBV4-2; D: -; DNA: TGTGCCAGCAGCCAAGCTGAAGCCAGGATCTATGGCTACACCTTC; CDR3: CASSQAEARIYGYTF
J: TRBJ2-5; size: -; V: TRBV28; D: -; DNA: TGTGCCAGCAGTCTGGGCGTCCCAGAGACCCAGTACTTC; CDR3: CASSLGVPETQYF
J: TRBJ1-1; size: -; V: TRBV14; D: -; DNA: TGTGCCAGCAGCCACCGTACAGTCAACACTGAAGCTTTCTTT; CDR3: CASSHRTVNTEAFF
J: TRBJ2-3; size: once; V: TRBV10-3; D: TRBD2; DNA: TGTGCCATCAGTTCCTTAGCGGGAGATACGCAGTATTTT; CDR3: CAISSLAGDTQYF
J: TRBJ1-1; size: -; V: TRBV25-1; D: -; DNA: TGTGCCAGCGGGGAGGGATTCAGTGAGGCTTTCTTT; CDR3: CASGEGFSEAFF
J: TRBJ1-1; size: -; V: TRBV7-3; D: TRBD1; DNA: TGTGCCAGTTCGGACAGGGTTAACACTGAAGCTTTCTTT; CDR3: CASSDRVNTEAFF
J: TRBJ2-3; size: once; V: TRBV27; D: -; DNA: TGTGCCAGCAGTTTGGCGGGTCCTACAGATACGCAGTATTTT; CDR3: CASSLAGPTDTQYF
J: TRBJ2-1; size: -; V: TRBV9; D: -; DNA: TGTGCCAGCAGCGTAGATGTTTGGGACAACTACAATGAGCAGTTCTTC; CDR3: CASSVDVWDNYNEQFF
J: TRBJ1-2; size: -; V: TRBV6-1; D: TRBD1; DNA: TGTGCCAGCAGTCTCCGGGACAGGGACGGCTACACCTTC; CDR3: CASSLRDRDGYTF
J: TRBJ2-6; size: -; V: TRBV5-6; D: -; DNA: TGTGCCAGCAGCTCGCTAACGGGGGCCAACGTCCTGACTTTC; CDR3: CASSSLTGANVLTF
J: TRBJ2-2; size: -; V: TRBV11-2; D: -; DNA: TGTGCCAGCAGATTTAAGATACCGGGACAAGAGCTGTTTTTT; CDR3: CASRFKIPGQELFF
J: TRBJ1-1; size: -; V: TRBV6-5; D: TRBD1; DNA: TGTGCCAGCAGGGGACAGCTGAACACTGAAGCTTTCTTT; CDR3: CASRGQLNTEAFF
J: TRBJ1-1; size: once; V: TRBV27; D: -; DNA: TGTGCCAGTTGGAAGTTCGGGACAAGGGGAACTGAAGCTTTCTTT; CDR3: CASWKFGTRGTEAFF
J: TRBJ2-7; size: -; V: TRBV6-6; D: TRBD2; DNA: TGTGCCAGCAGTTTTAGCGGGGCCTACGAGCAGTACTTC; CDR3: CASSFSGAYEQYF
J: TRBJ1-1; size: few; V: TRBV6-6; D: TRBD1; DNA: TGTGCCAGCAGACCTACAGGGGTGGGTAACACTGAAGCTTTCTTT; CDR3: CASRPTGVGNTEAFF
J: TRBJ2-4; size: -; V: TRBV5-6; D: TRBD1; DNA: TGTGCCAGCAGCACTAGGGACAGACAAAACATTCAGTACTTC; CDR3: CASSTRDRQNIQYF
J: TRBJ1-3; size: -; V: TRBV7-2; D: TRBD1; DNA: TGTGCCAGCAGCTTAGGACAGGGGATGAACACCATATATTTT; CDR3: CASSLGQGMNTIYF
J: TRBJ1-4; size: few; V: TRBV30; D: TRBD1; DNA: TGTGCCTGGAGTACGACAGGGGGCGGTACGGAAAAACTGTTTTTT; CDR3: CAWSTTGGGTEKLFF